The clone carrying this TCR beta chain was seen once. The cohort comprised adults aged about 18 to 100 years residing in about two dozen US areas. Clinical history as reported by participants underpinned cohort assignment. This sample is drawn from a study of blood T cell repertoires in COVID-19. Study-level information: Sources were T cells, B-cell-depleted T cells, or PBMCs; the material itself was cDNA or gDNA.

Methods used by the authors: Scientists estimated how many nucleated cells there were by amplifying reference gene primers. The method was immunoSEQ multiplex PCR; TCRdb's version includes in-frame clones alone and lacks a portion of them. V, J and clone size are taken as reported in that table, and D and trimming were inferred from the DNA itself. This table holds 200,000 to 250,000 clones, around nine tenths found once. The TCR comes from a woman in her 50s with acute COVID-19. Material: PBMCs or T cells enriched from blood (not recorded which).

The CDR3: CAWSVEASGRALGETQYF. For the CDR3, the DNA is TGTGCCTGGAGTGTAGAGGCTAGCGGGAGGGCCTTGGGAGAGACCCAGTACTTC. V usage is TRBV30 and J usage is TRBJ2-5; 12 nucleotides agree with TRBD2. CDR3 size: 18 residues. Germline V gives CDR1 GTSNPN, CDR2 SVGIG (reference sequence). V was clipped by 0 bases and J by 4 bases; unmatched bases: 12.